The T cell receptor (beta chain) under discussion was sequenced for a study of memory CD4+ T cells and cytomegalovirus serostatus. Single viable CD3+CD4+CD8-CD45RO+ cells were sorted as the memory CD4+ T cells. In germline, CDR1 is MNHEY, CDR2 SVGAGI. Trimming removed 6 bases from V and 8 bases from J, with 16 bases in between. CDR3 length equals 13 residues. The data were produced by immunoSEQ multiplex PCR, yet TCRdb's version contains in-frame clones alone and is incomplete. The sample holds 50,000 to 60,000 clones, 82% seen once. V is TRBV6-5 and J is TRBJ1-1; maybe TRBD1 (5 bases). Sample: memory CD4+ T cells from blood. This clonotype was obtained from an adult in good health and CMV-seronegative. In nucleotides, the CDR3 is TGTGCCAGCAGCGGATTGACAGTTACCGAAGCTTTCTTT. Its translation: CASSGLTVTEAFF.